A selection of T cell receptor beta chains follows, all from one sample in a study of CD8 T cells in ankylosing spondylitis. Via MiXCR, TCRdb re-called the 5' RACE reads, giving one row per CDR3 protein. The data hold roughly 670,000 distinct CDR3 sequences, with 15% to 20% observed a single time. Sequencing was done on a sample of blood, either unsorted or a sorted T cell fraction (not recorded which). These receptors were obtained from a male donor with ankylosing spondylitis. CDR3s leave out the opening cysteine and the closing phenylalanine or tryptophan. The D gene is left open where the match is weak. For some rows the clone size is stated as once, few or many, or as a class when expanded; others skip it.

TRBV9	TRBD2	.	ASSPTGGGLSGANVLT
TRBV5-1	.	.	ASSPEGYYGYT
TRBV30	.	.	AWRTGFDGYT
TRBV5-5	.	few	ASSSTRDIGPTEAF
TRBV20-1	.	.	SASQPGQY
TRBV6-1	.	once	ASFRLGGGANTEAF
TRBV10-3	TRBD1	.	AISESGQGIYEQY
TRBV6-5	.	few	ASSWGSPQSSYEQY
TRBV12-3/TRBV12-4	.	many	ASSFANNSPLH
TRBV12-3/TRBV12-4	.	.	ASSGTYEAF
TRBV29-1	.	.	SILQVDRLNNEQF
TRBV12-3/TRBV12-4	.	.	ASTNAGRNEQF
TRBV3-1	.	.	ASSQDYRLGNTIY
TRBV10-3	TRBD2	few	AISDLAGGSYNEQF
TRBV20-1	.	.	SAYISGDQPQH
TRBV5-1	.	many	ASSLDGSPGGEQF
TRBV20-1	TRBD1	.	SARGPGQGSSPLH
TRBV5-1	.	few	ASSLGGADNSYNEQF
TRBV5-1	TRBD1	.	ASSGQGAGAGELF
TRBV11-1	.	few	ASSRQHMNTEAF
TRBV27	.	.	ASSLIGGAGNTIY
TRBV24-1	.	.	ATSDLYSGSYEQY
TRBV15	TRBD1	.	ATSGPGTGAYEQY
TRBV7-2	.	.	ASSLGLGLTYEQY
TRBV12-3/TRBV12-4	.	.	ASSWTGIRGEQY
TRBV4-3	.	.	ASSQARVLGLAEQF
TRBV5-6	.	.	ASSPPGTFYNEQF
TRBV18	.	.	ASSPLKSDGELF
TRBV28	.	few	ASSYWIPNEKLF
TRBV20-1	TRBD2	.	SARDRATSGRAGDTQY
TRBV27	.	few	ASSLYPGALGDTQY
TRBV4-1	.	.	ASSHPGYTGELF
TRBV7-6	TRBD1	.	ASSPSPTGGMLGYT
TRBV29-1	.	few	SAKERGDGEKLF
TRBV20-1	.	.	CVAQAQGRVQPQH
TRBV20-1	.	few	SAKAGGADTQY
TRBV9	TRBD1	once	ASSVGDRVAYEQY
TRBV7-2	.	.	ASSFHSAYEQY
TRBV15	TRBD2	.	ATSRDHIAGGGGEQF
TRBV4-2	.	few	ASSLQRVSYNEQF
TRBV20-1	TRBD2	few	SARVTSGLSYEQY
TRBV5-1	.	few	ASSSQQGKFTEAF
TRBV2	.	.	ASSEAYLGNTEAF
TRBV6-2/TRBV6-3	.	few	ASSRAHGYT
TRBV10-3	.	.	AIRELGTDTQY
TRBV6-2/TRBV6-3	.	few	ASSYGAGVTEAF
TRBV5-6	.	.	ASTASRRIVSGNTIY
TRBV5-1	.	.	ASSLFSETQY
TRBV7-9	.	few	ASSLPGTTYEQY
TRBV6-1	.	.	ASRAGTSFQPQH
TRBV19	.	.	ASSMNGYTDTQY
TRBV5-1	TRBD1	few	ASSPQAGTGRYEQY
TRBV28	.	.	ASTQTGEKLF
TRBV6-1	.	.	ASSLTLYGYT
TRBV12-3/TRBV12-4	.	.	ASSWESVTEAF
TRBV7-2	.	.	ASSLGSGGGFYGYT
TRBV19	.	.	ASSPRPDINYGYT
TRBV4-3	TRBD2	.	ASSQDSGLTTDTQY
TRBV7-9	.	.	ASGDRGTEYEQY